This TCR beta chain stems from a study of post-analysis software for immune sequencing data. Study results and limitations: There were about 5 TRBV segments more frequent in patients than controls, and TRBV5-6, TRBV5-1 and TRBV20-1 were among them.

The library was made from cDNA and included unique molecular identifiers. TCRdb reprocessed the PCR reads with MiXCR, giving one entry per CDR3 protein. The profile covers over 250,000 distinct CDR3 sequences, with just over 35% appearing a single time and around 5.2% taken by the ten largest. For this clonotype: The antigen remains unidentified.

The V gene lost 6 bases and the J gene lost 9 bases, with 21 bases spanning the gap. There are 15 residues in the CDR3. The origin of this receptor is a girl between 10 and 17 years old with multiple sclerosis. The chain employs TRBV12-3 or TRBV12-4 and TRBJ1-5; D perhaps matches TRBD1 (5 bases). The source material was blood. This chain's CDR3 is CASRQPGAGNWPQHF. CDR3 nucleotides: TGTGCCAGCAGACAGCCCGGGGCTGGGAATTGGCCCCAGCATTTT.